The 17 T cell receptor beta chains below come from one sample, sequenced in a study of T-cell reconstitution after alpha-beta-depleted transplantation in children. Unique molecular identifiers were incorporated when the TCRbeta library was constructed. TCRdb re-analysed the PCR reads in MiXCR, keeping a single row per CDR3 protein. The repertoire consists of 220,000 or so distinct CDR3 sequences, with roughly 8% occurring once and the leading ten covering approximately 6.3%. The sequenced sample was PBMCs, mostly from graft donor cells, obtained 180 days after TCRalphabeta/CD19-depleted stem cell transplant. The source of these receptors is a male patient younger than 18 who had a stem cell transplant for acute lymphoblastic leukemia, so the T cells may come from the graft donor.

This clonotype was seen many times. J is TRBJ2-1 and V is TRBV5-1, with 10 bases aligning to TRBD2. CDR1 and CDR2 (germline): SGHRS, YFSETQ. This CDR3 comprises 16 residues. Trimming at V came to 0 bases and at J to 8 bases, leaving 8 bases not matched to a gene. The CDR3 here is CASSLVERGGRDEQFF. The CDR3 DNA is TGCGCCAGCAGCTTGGTTGAGCGGGGGGGCCGAGATGAGCAGTTCTTC.

The chain carries TRBV7-3 and TRBJ2-3; D unresolved. The CDR3 is made up of 15 amino acids. Germline CDR1 and CDR2: SGHTA and FQGTGA. Trimming removed 1 base at V and 0 bases at J, with 8 bases between. The CDR3 spells CASSLMGSSTDTQYF. For the CDR3, the DNA is TGTGCCAGCAGCTTAATGGGGTCTAGCACAGATACGCAGTATTTT.

This clonotype occurred many times. The chain employs TRBV13 and TRBJ2-1; D not certain. From germline, CDR1 is PRHDT and CDR2 FYEKMQ (reference sequence). The CDR3 contains 11 residues. The V end lost 6 bases, the J end lost 8 bases, and 8 bases lay between the germline ends. The CDR3 DNA is TGTGCCAGCAGTGCCCCAGATGAGCAGTTCTTC. Protein sequence: CASSAPDEQFF.

There are many counts of this clonotype. The V and J genes are TRBV12-3 or TRBV12-4 and TRBJ1-2; 7 nucleotides match TRBD1. J lost 11 bases, V lost 5 bases, and 5 bases had no gene match. This CDR3 comprises 11 residues. CDR3 bases: TGTGCCAGCAGTCTTGGACAGGTTTACACCTTC. Amino acid sequence: CASSLGQVYTF.

The V gene is TRBV18, the J gene TRBJ2-3, with TRBD2 matching 8 bases. The J segment lost 7 bases and the V segment lost 2 bases, leaving 8 bases of the junction unmatched. The CDR3 totals 15 residues. The germline gives CDR1 KGHSH, CDR2 LQKENI. CDR3 in DNA: TGTGCCAGCTCACCAGACAGGACTAGCAAAAATACGCAGTATTTT. Its translation: CASSPDRTSKNTQYF. The entire variable domain, with the rest obtained from reference TRBV18 and TRBJ2-3, is as follows: NAGVMQNPRHLVRRRGQEARLRCSPMKGHSHVYWYRQLPEEGLKFMVYLQKENIIDESGMPKERFSAEFPKEGPSILRIQQVVRGDSAAYFCASSPDRTSKNTQYFGPGTRLTVL.

With regard to this clonotype: A much larger clone differs by one base, so this may be a read error. The chain uses TRBV24-1 and TRBJ2-2; weak D call: TRBD1 (6 bases). There are 14 residues in the CDR3. Germline CDR1 and CDR2: KGHDR and SFDVKD. The V end lost 5 bases, the J end lost 5 bases, and 11 bases lay between the germline ends. The CDR3 nucleotides are TGTGCCACCAGTGTCCAGGGGCTGACCGGGGAGCTGTTTTTT. Protein: CATSVQGLTGELFF.

At least ten counts were recorded for this clonotype. The chain joins TRBV19 to TRBJ1-1; D gene unclear. Germline CDR1 and CDR2: LNHDA and SQIVND (reference sequence). This CDR3 is built from 13 residues. V lost 1 base, J lost 6 bases, and 9 bases lay in between. The CDR3 loop is CASSIGGIAEAFF. The CDR3 DNA follows: TGTGCCAGTAGTATAGGTGGGATCGCTGAAGCTTTCTTT.

This clonotype was counted at least ten times. The genes are TRBV9 and TRBJ2-3; D might be TRBD2 (5 bases). The CDR3 is 15 amino acids. Germline lookup yields CDR1 SGDLS and CDR2 YYNGEE. Trimming removed 0 bases from V and 2 bases from J, with 10 bases in between. Here the CDR3 DNA reads TGTGCCAGCAGCGTAGTCCCGGGGATCACAGATACGCAGTATTTT. It translates to CASSVVPGITDTQYF.

This clonotype appeared many times. The chain has TRBV18 and TRBJ2-1, with 8 bases lining up with TRBD2. Germline V gene lookup returns CDR1 KGHSH and CDR2 LQKENI. Trimming at V came to 3 bases and at J to 2 bases, leaving 3 bases not matched to a gene. The length of the CDR3 is 15 residues. In DNA, the CDR3 is TGTGCCAGCTCACCTGCGGGGGGCCCCTACAATGAGCAGTTCTTC. The encoded protein is CASSPAGGPYNEQFF.

In its sample, this clonotype was seen many times. The rearrangement joins TRBV29-1 to TRBJ2-7, with TRBD2 as a possible D gene (6 bases). Germline V gene sequence: CDR1 SQVTM, CDR2 ANQGSEA. The CDR3 loop spans 13 amino acids. Trimming left V 4 bases short and J 4 bases short, with 14 bases between. CDR3 DNA: TGCAGCGTTGTTTGGGGTCGGGGGTACGAGCAGTACTTC. The encoded protein is CSVVWGRGYEQYF.

This clonotype was recorded many times. This chain joins TRBV7-6 and TRBJ2-3; D perhaps matches TRBD1 (6 bases). Germline V gene data show CDR1 as SGHVS and CDR2 as FNYEAQ. The CDR3 is made up of 14 amino acids. V was shortened by 5 bases and J by 2 bases, with 11 bases between the two germline ends. In DNA form, the CDR3 reads TGTGCCAGCAGCCGCCGGGACAACACAGATACGCAGTATTTT. This encodes CASSRRDNTDTQYF.

There are a few counts of this clonotype. The chain carries TRBV2 and TRBJ2-7; 8 nucleotides line up with TRBD2. Germline CDR1 SNHLY, CDR2 FYNNEI. The CDR3 consists of 15 residues. J was trimmed by 3 bases and V by 7 bases; bases with no gene match: 11. The CDR3: CASTLGGGPYYEQYF. The CDR3 region has the DNA TGTGCCAGCACTTTAGGCGGGGGGCCCTACTACGAGCAGTACTTC.

This clonotype was seen more than once but under ten times. V and J are TRBV6-2 or TRBV6-3 and TRBJ1-3, with D unclear. V lost 0 bases to trimming and J lost 0 bases, with 9 bases between them. In germline, CDR1 is MNHEY, CDR2 SVGEGT. This CDR3 contains 16 residues. This CDR3 is CASSYSGSPSGNTIYF. The CDR3 bases are TGTGCCAGCAGTTACTCTGGCAGCCCCTCTGGAAACACCATATATTTT.

The table lists this clonotype with many counts. The chain has TRBV9 and TRBJ2-2; D ambiguous. The CDR3 loop spans 15 amino acids. Per germline, CDR1 SGDLS and CDR2 YYNGEE. V was shortened by 0 bases and J by 4 bases, with 10 bases between the two germline ends. CDR3 residues: CASSVDVGPTGELFF. CDR3 coding DNA: TGTGCCAGCAGCGTAGATGTAGGGCCCACCGGGGAGCTGTTTTTT.

In its sample, this clonotype was seen many times. This rearrangement joins TRBV20-1 to TRBJ2-1, with 8 bases lining up with TRBD2. The length of the CDR3 is 15 residues. V was clipped by 2 bases and J by 4 bases; unmatched bases: 7. Germline CDR1 is DFQATT and CDR2 is SNEGSKA (reference sequence). In DNA, the CDR3 is TGCAGTGCTAGACGCGGGAGGAGTTCATACAATGAGCAGTTCTTC. Protein sequence: CSARRGRSSYNEQFF.

Ten or more counts support this clonotype. The chain recombines TRBV6-1 with TRBJ2-5; D uncertain. This CDR3 has 14 residues. Per the germline V gene, CDR1 is MNHNS and CDR2 is SASEGT. V lost 2 bases and J lost 0, with 7 bases in between. The CDR3 DNA follows: TGTGCCAGCAGTGAACAAGCCAACCAAGAGACCCAGTACTTC. This codes for CASSEQANQETQYF.

This clonotype has ten or more counts. This sequence joins TRBV2 and TRBJ1-4; 7 positions agree with TRBD1. The CDR3 is made up of 15 amino acids. Germline CDR1 and CDR2: SNHLY and FYNNEI. V was clipped by 6 bases and J by 8 bases; unmatched bases: 12. In DNA form, the CDR3 reads TGTGCCAGCAGGGTCCACTCCGGGACAGCAGAAAAACTGTTTTTT. This gives the protein CASRVHSGTAEKLFF.